This T cell receptor beta chain was identified during a study of blood T cells in healthy people across ages. Germline CDR1 SGHTA, CDR2 FQGNSA. This CDR3 is built from 15 residues. Deletions cut 4 bases from V and 8 bases from J, with 15 bases between. This clonotype has a handful of counts. The use of a sample-barcoded 5' primer and a J-beta primer mix characterized a second PCR of about 7 to 12 cycles. Via MiXCR, TCRdb re-called the 5' RACE reads, giving one row per CDR3 protein. The data contain over 1,500,000 distinct CDR3 sequences, about 39% of them singletons. This TCR was recovered from a human donor in good health. The specimen was blood. The genes are TRBV7-2 and TRBJ1-6, with D perhaps matching TRBD1 (5 bases). Here the CDR3 DNA reads TGTGCCAGCAGCTCCACCCAGGGAATTGATTCACCCCTCCACTTT. This gives the protein CASSSTQGIDSPLHF.